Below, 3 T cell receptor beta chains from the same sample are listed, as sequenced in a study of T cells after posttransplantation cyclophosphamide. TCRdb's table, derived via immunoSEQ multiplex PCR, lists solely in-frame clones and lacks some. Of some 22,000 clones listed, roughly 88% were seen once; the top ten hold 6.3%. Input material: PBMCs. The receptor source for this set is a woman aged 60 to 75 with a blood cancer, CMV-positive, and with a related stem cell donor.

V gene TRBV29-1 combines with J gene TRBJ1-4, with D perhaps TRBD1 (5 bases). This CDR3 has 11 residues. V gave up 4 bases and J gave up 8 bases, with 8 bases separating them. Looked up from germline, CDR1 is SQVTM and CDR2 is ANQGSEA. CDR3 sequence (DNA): TGCAGCGTTGTGGAGGGGGAAAAACTGTTTTTT. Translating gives CSVVEGEKLFF. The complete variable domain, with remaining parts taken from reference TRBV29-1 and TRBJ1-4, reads SAVISQKPSRDICQRGTSLTIQCQVDSQVTMMFWYRQQPGQSLTLIATANQGSEATYESGFVIDKFPISRPNLTFSTLTVSNMSPEDSSIYLCSVVEGEKLFFGSGTQLSVL.

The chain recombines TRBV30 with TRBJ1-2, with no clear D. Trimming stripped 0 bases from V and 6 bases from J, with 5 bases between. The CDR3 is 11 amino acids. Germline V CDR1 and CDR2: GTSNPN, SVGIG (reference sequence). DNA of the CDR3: TGTGCCTGGAGTGTCAGCGATGGCTACACCTTC. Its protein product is CAWSVSDGYTF.

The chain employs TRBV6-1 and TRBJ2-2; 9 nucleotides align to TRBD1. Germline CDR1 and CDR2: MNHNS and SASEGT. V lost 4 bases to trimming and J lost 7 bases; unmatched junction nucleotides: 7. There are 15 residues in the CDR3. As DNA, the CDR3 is TGTGCCAGCAGTGCATACAGGGGGCGCGTCGGGGAGCTGTTTTTT. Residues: CASSAYRGRVGELFF.